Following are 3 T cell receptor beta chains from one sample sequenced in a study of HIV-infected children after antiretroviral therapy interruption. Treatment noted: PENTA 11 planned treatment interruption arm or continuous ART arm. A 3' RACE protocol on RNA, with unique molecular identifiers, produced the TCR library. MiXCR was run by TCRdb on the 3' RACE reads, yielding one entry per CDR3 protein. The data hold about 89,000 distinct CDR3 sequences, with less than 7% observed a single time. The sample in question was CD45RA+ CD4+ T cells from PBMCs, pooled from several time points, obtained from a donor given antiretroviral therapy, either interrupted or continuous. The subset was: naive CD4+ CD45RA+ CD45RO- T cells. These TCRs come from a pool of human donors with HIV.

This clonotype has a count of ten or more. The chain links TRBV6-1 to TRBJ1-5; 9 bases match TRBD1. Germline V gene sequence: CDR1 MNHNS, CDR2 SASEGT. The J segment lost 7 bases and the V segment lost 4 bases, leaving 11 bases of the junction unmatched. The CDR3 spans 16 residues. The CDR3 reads CASSVDRGATWQPQHF. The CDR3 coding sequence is TGTGCCAGCAGTGTAGACAGGGGGGCTACCTGGCAGCCCCAGCATTTT.

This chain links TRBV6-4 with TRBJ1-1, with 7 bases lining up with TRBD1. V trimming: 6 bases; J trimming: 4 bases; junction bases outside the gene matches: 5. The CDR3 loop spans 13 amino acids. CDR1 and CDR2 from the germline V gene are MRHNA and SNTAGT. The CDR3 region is CASRWDRVTEAFF. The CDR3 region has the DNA TGTGCCAGCAGATGGGACAGAGTCACTGAAGCTTTCTTT.

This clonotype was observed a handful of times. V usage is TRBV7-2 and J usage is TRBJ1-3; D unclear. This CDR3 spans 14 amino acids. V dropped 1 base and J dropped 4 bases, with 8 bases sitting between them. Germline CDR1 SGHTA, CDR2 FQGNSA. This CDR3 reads CASSLVSSGNTIYF. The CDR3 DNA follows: TGTGCCAGCAGCTTAGTCAGCTCAGGAAACACCATATATTTT.